Below, 23 T cell receptor beta chains from the same sample are listed, as sequenced in a study of T and B cells in COVID-19 patients. TRB rearrangements were amplified by multiplex PCR with BIOMED2 TRB-A/B primers. TCRdb reprocessed the multiplex PCR reads via MiXCR and lists one record per CDR3 protein. The sample yields roughly 21,000 distinct CDR3 sequences, approximately 30% seen once. Each TRB amplification used roughly 230-550 ng of genomic DNA from blood. Sequenced input: blood. The receptors here all came from a human donor who had recovered from COVID-19.

This chain joins TRBV28 and TRBJ2-5, with a possible D match to TRBD1 (6 bases). The CDR3 covers 13 residues. Looked up from germline, CDR1 is MDHEN and CDR2 is SYDVKM. Between the trimmed V and J ends, which lost 8 bases and 5 bases, there was a span of 15 bases. The CDR3 sequence: CASAGVRRETQYF. The CDR3 DNA follows: TGTGCCAGCGCAGGGGTGCGGCGGGAGACCCAGTACTTC. The whole variable domain, remainder taken from reference TRBV28 and TRBJ2-5, is DVKVTQSSRYLVKRTGEKVFLECVQDMDHENMFWYRQDPGLGLRLIYFSYDVKMKEKGDIPEGYSVSREKKERFSLILESASTNQTSMYLCASAGVRRETQYFGPGTRLLVL.

The rearrangement uses TRBV6-6 and TRBJ1-5; weak D call: TRBD1 (5 bases). CDR3 length: 13 amino acids. Germline CDR1 and CDR2: MNHNY and SVGAGI (reference sequence). Trimming took off 8 bases at V and 6 bases at J, with 14 bases between the two ends. This chain's CDR3 is CASGGGAGQPQHF. The CDR3 coding sequence is TGTGCCAGCGGGGGAGGGGCAGGTCAGCCCCAGCATTTT.

This clonotype was detected many times. The J gene is TRBJ2-3, the V gene TRBV15; D not resolved. Germline CDR1 reads LNHNV; CDR2 reads YYDKDF (reference sequence). The ends were cut back, 3 bases at V and 0 bases at J, with 7 bases in the middle. The CDR3 spans 14 residues. The chain's CDR3 is CATSRDHSTDTQYF. The CDR3 nucleotides are TGTGCCACCAGCAGGGACCACAGCACAGATACGCAGTATTTT.

This clonotype is deemed medium-sized (0.01 to 0.1%). The rearrangement uses TRBV29-1 and TRBJ2-3; 12 bases agree with TRBD2. With V trimmed by 4 bases and J by 7 bases, 9 bases remained unmatched. This CDR3 region has 15 residues. The germline V gene encodes CDR1 SQVTM and CDR2 ANQGSEA. The CDR3 DNA reads TGCAGCGTTGGGACTAGCGGGGATTTCCCCTATACGCAGTATTTT. It codes for CSVGTSGDFPYTQYF.

Sample share makes this clonotype medium-sized (0.01 to 0.1%). The J gene is TRBJ2-1, the V gene TRBV5-4; D unresolved. V gave up 0 bases and J gave up 5 bases, with 6 bases separating them. The CDR3 sequence is 13 residues long. Germline V CDR1 and CDR2: SGHNT, YYREEE (reference sequence). As DNA, the CDR3 is TGTGCCAGCAGCTTGGTGGCCGACAATGAGCAGTTCTTC. It is translated as CASSLVADNEQFF.

This clonotype showed up many times. J is TRBJ2-7 and V is TRBV18, with D maybe TRBD1 (6 bases). CDR3 length: 14 amino acids. V lost 4 bases, J lost 4 bases, and 14 bases lay in between. Germline V gene lookup returns CDR1 KGHSH and CDR2 LQKENI. The CDR3 DNA sequence: TGTGCCAGCTCACTACAGGACAGCTCTTACGAGCAGTACTTC. It is translated as CASSLQDSSYEQYF.

This clonotype was counted a few times. The chain carries TRBV5-4 and TRBJ2-5; D might be TRBD1 or TRBD2, each matching 7 bases. Germline CDR1 is SGHNT and CDR2 is YYREEE (reference sequence). This CDR3 spans 15 amino acids. The ends were cut back, 4 bases at V and 1 base at J, with 14 bases in the middle. CDR3 coding DNA: TGTGCCAGCAGCCAGGGGGGGGGAGTCCAAGAGACCCAGTACTTC. Its translation: CASSQGGGVQETQYF.

Concerning this clonotype: This may stem from a read error, because a much larger clone lies one nucleotide away. The chain has TRBV29-1 and TRBJ1-2; possibly TRBD1 for D (5 bases). CDR3 size: 15 residues. CDR1 SQVTM and CDR2 ANQGSEA come from the germline V gene. The CDR3 DNA follows: TGCGGCGTTATGGGGCAGGGAAGGTTAGGCTATGGCTACACCTTC. It encodes CGVMGQGRLGYGYTF. Based on the CDR3 plus reference TRBV29-1 and TRBJ1-2, the full variable domain is SAVISQKPSRDICQRGTSLTIQCQVDSQVTMMFWYRQQPGQSLTLIATANQGSEATYESGFVIDKFPISRPNLTFSTLTVSNMSPEDSSIYLCGVMGQGRLGYGYTFGSGTRLTVV.

This sequence joins TRBV6-6 and TRBJ1-5; D gene ambiguous. V was clipped by 2 bases and J by 7 bases, with 6 bases between them. CDR3 length: 12 amino acids. Germline CDR1 and CDR2: MNHNY and SVGAGI (reference sequence). This CDR3 reads CASSYNSQPQHF. Written as DNA, the CDR3 is TGTGCCAGCAGTTACAATTCCCAGCCCCAGCATTTT.

This clonotype was picked up a small number of times. One end of the junction fails to match germline, which may point to a read error. The chain recombines TRBV18 with TRBJ1-1; 9 positions match TRBD1. In germline, CDR1 is KGHSH, CDR2 LQKENI. This CDR3 region has 14 residues. The CDR3 DNA reads as TGTGCCAGCTCACCAGCACGGGGGGACAGGGCCGTTGACTTT. Translated: CASSPARGDRAVDF.

The chain is built from TRBV19 and TRBJ1-2, with a tentative D call TRBD1 (6 bases). The CDR3 is made up of 14 amino acids. Trimming left V 5 bases short and J 4 bases short, with 14 bases between. Germline V gene data show CDR1 as LNHDA and CDR2 as SQIVND (reference sequence). CDR3 sequence (DNA): TGTGCCAGTAGTCCAGGCAGGGGACTCTATGGCTACACCTTC. Its translation is CASSPGRGLYGYTF.

Turning to this clonotype: At one boundary the junction diverges from the germline segment, which might be a read error. The rearrangement joins TRBV6-1 to TRBJ2-7; 16 nucleotides agree with TRBD2. The last part of the DNA fits TRBJ2-1 better; the J call may be wrong. CDR3 length: 16 residues. CDR1 MNHNS and CDR2 SASEGT come from the germline V gene. The CDR3 spells CASSTGLAGGLDEQFF. CDR3 coding DNA: TGCGCCAGCAGCACGGGACTAGCGGGGGGGTTAGATGAGCAGTTCTTC.

The CDR3 coding sequence is TGCAGTGCTCCTGCCTATACAGATACGCAGTATTTT. Its protein product is CSAPAYTDTQYF. V gene TRBV20-1 combines with J gene TRBJ2-3, with D hard to call. The germline CDR1 and CDR2 sequences are DFQATT and SNEGSKA (reference sequence). The CDR3 has 12 amino acids. The V and J ends lost 5 bases and 3 bases respectively, with 9 bases between them.

This chain's CDR3 is CASSLGHSSGLFF. DNA for the CDR3: TGTGCCAGCAGCTTAGGGCATTCTTCGGGGCTGTTTTTT. The V gene is TRBV7-2, the J gene TRBJ1-4; D ambiguous. The ends were cut back, 1 base at V and 14 bases at J, with 14 bases in the middle. Per the germline V gene, CDR1 is SGHTA and CDR2 is FQGNSA. The CDR3 has 13 residues.

This clonotype was found a few times. The chain is built from TRBV5-1 and TRBJ2-5; D possibly corresponds to TRBD1 (6 bases). CDR3 size: 14 residues. Looked up from germline, CDR1 is SGHRS and CDR2 is YFSETQ. V lost 0 bases to trimming and J lost 5 bases, with 11 bases between them. The CDR3, as DNA: TGCGCCAGCAGCTTGGTGATGGGGGCGGAGACCCAGTACTTC. Protein product: CASSLVMGAETQYF.

This clonotype was recorded a few times. This chain uses TRBV4-2 with TRBJ1-4; tentative D call: TRBD1 (6 bases). V gave up 2 bases and J gave up 8 bases, with 15 bases separating them. The germline gives CDR1 LGHNA, CDR2 YNFKEQ. The CDR3 sequence is 15 residues long. CDR3 loop: CASSQKEGRGEKLFF. CDR3 sequence (DNA): TGTGCCAGCAGCCAAAAGGAGGGGAGGGGGGAAAAACTGTTTTTT.

The gene calls are TRBV6-5 and TRBJ2-5; D remains unclear. Trimming pared 5 bases from V and 1 base from J, leaving 11 bases between. There are 14 residues in the CDR3. Germline lookup yields CDR1 MNHEY and CDR2 SVGAGI. The CDR3: CASSAWASQETQYF. The DNA for the CDR3 is TGTGCCAGCAGTGCTTGGGCTAGCCAAGAGACCCAGTACTTC.

Only a few counts were recorded for this clonotype. The chain joins TRBV12-3 or TRBV12-4 to TRBJ2-3; 11 positions agree with TRBD1. Trimming removed 5 bases from V and 3 bases from J; junction bases left unmatched: 4. The CDR3 length is 15 residues. CDR3 sequence reads: CASSRTGGLTDTQYF. In nucleotides, the CDR3 is TGTGCCAGCAGTCGGACAGGGGGCTTGACAGATACGCAGTATTTT.

This rearrangement joins TRBV5-1 to TRBJ1-2; 9 bases line up with TRBD1. The CDR3 runs to 14 residues. Germline V CDR1 and CDR2: SGHRS, YFSETQ. J gave up 5 bases and V 4 bases, and 6 bases lay outside the gene matches. The CDR3 loop reads CASSAGTGKYGYTF. The DNA of the CDR3 is TGCGCCAGCAGCGCCGGGACAGGGAAATATGGCTACACCTTC.

The CDR3 nucleotides read TGTGCCAGCAGTACCGGGACTAGATACAATGAGCAGTTCTTC. Its translation is CASSTGTRYNEQFF. This chain links TRBV12-3 or TRBV12-4 with TRBJ2-1; TRBD2 matches 8 bases. With 5 bases clipped from V and 4 bases from J, the junction kept 4 bases outside the gene matches. The CDR3 runs to 14 residues.

This clonotype was seen a few times. The gene calls are TRBV28 and TRBJ2-2; D remains unclear. CDR1 is MDHEN, CDR2 SYDVKM, per germline. With 5 bases removed from V and 6 bases from J, the gap between germline ends came to 13 bases. The CDR3 sequence is 14 residues long. Here the CDR3 DNA reads TGTGCCAGCAGTGGCGATAGGGCCCCCGGGGAGCTGTTTTTT. Translated, it gives CASSGDRAPGELFF.

This clonotype was observed once. V gene TRBV5-6 combines with J gene TRBJ2-7; 15 bases agree with TRBD2. CDR3 size: 15 residues. V gave up 4 bases and J gave up 4 bases; unmatched junction bases: 3. In germline, CDR1 is SGHDT, CDR2 YYEEEE. As DNA, the CDR3 is TGTGCCAGCAGCCGGACTAGCGGGGGGGGGTACGAGCAGTACTTC. Translating it yields CASSRTSGGGYEQYF.

The chain employs TRBV27 and TRBJ1-4; 7 bases agree with TRBD1. Germline-derived CDR1 and CDR2 are MNHEY and SMNVEV (reference sequence). This CDR3 has 16 residues. Trimming cost V 4 bases and J 2 bases; bases outside gene matches: 7. The CDR3 DNA sequence: TGTGCCAGCAGTTCGCCCCGGACAGGTACTAATGAAAAACTGTTTTTT. Protein sequence: CASSSPRTGTNEKLFF.